This T cell receptor (beta chain) was identified in a study of CD8 T cells in Susac syndrome. From blood CD8+ and CD4+ T cells, the TCR beta chain was sequenced. The recently defined diagnostic criteria for definite or probable disease were met by the Susac syndrome patients. Germline assignment: CDR1 SQVTM and CDR2 ANQGSEA. V dropped 1 base and J dropped 2 bases, with 18 bases sitting between them. CDR3 size: 16 residues. About this clonotype: Its antigen remains unidentified.

Whole-study results and caveats: Clonal CD8+ expansion in Susac was highest in TEMRA cells and active patients.

RNA, at about 0.45 to 1 ug, was reverse transcribed with random hexamers. Coverage of TCR beta CDR3 amplification by immunoSEQ multiplex PCR extended to 54 Vbeta and 13 Jbeta. TCRdb re-called the immunoSEQ multiplex PCR reads through MiXCR, storing one row per CDR3 protein. Of 65,000 to 100,000 distinct CDR3 sequences in the sample, 96% are singletons; the top ten hold roughly 0.44%. The chain recombines TRBV29-1 with TRBJ2-7, with D perhaps assigned TRBD1 or TRBD2 (5 bases each). Sequenced: CD8+ T cells from PBMCs. The receptor was isolated from a human donor with Susac syndrome. CDR3 loop: CSVEVYVWDGTYEQYF. In DNA, the CDR3 is TGCAGCGTTGAAGTATATGTGTGGGACGGCACCTACGAGCAGTACTTC.